This entry concerns a single TCR beta chain. The data were taken from a study of blood T cell repertoires in COVID-19. TCRdb's table, derived via immunoSEQ multiplex PCR, lists solely in-frame clones and lacks some. The repertoire holds 250,000 or so clones, with approximately 89% as singletons. CDR3 length equals 15 residues. V shed 0 bases and J 7 bases; nucleotides not matched to a gene: 7. CDR1 and CDR2 (germline): LNHNV, YYDKDF (reference sequence). The sample comprised peripheral blood. V usage is TRBV15 and J usage is TRBJ2-5; 8 bases match TRBD2. The sequence was obtained from a woman in her thirties or forties who had recovered from COVID-19. CDR3 protein: CATSRDRAGRGTQYF. The DNA of the CDR3 is TGTGCCACCAGCAGAGATCGTGCCGGGAGGGGGACCCAGTACTTC.